This record concerns one TCR beta chain sequence. The antigen is undetermined. This sample is part of a study of CD8+CD57+ T cells in acquired aplastic anemia. CD8+CD57+ cell expansion, shown by flow cytometry, had occurred in the patients selected for sequencing. The diagnosis in all patients was severe acquired aplastic anemia. No patient had been given any therapy when blood was sampled. Both TCR beta VDJ combination and CDR3 sequence profiling were carried out. Genomic DNA was the template for this profiling. TCRdb reprocessed the reads with MiXCR, giving one entry per CDR3 protein. The table includes around 130,000 distinct CDR3 sequences, about 60% detected once. Study-wide results and limits: It was found that some 30 CD8+ CDR3 sequences were shared between patients and controls. Significant differences in CD8+ Simpson's diversity were not observed between patients and controls.

The CDR3 has 16 residues. CDR1 and CDR2 from the germline V gene are KGHDR and SFDVKD. Trimming took off 6 bases at V and 0 bases at J, with 14 bases between the two ends. The V call is TRBV24-1, the J call TRBJ1-5, with no clear D. The sequence came from a human donor with aplastic anemia. Sequenced input: sorted CD4+, CD8+, or CD8+CD57+ T cells (not recorded which) from PBMCs. The CDR3 spells CATSLSLGDSNQPQHF. The CDR3 bases are TGTGCCACCAGTTTATCGCTTGGGGATAGCAATCAGCCCCAGCATTTT.